Listed here are 8 T cell receptor beta chains from one sample, sequenced in a study of neoadjuvant anti-PD-1 for oral cavity cancer. TCRdb keeps only in-frame clones here, not all; method: immunoSEQ multiplex PCR. The sample consists of around 7,200 clones, 40% to 60% of them appearing once. The source was tumor tissue, collected before nivolumab (anti-PD-1) treatment. These receptors were collected from a person between 40 and 80 years old with oral cavity squamous cell carcinoma.

The genes are TRBV7-9 and TRBJ2-3, with 7 bases fitting TRBD2. Germline CDR1 SEHNR, CDR2 FQNEAQ (reference sequence). This CDR3 is built from 14 residues. V trimming: 4 bases; J trimming: 3 bases; junction bases outside the gene matches: 4. CDR3 amino acids: CASSSQGLTDTQYF. CDR3 nucleotide sequence: TGTGCCAGCAGCTCGCAGGGACTAACAGATACGCAGTATTTT.

This chain connects TRBV15 to TRBJ2-6, with 7 bases fitting TRBD1. This CDR3 region has 18 residues. Germline V gene sequence: CDR1 LNHNV, CDR2 YYDKDF (reference sequence). V trimming: 1 base; J trimming: 2 bases; junction bases outside the gene matches: 8. The CDR3 is CATSRADRVSPGANVLTF. DNA for the CDR3: TGTGCCACCAGCAGAGCCGACAGGGTCTCCCCTGGGGCCAACGTCCTGACTTTC.

The sample holds a few counts of this clone. The chain is built from TRBV5-1 and TRBJ1-5, with a weak D call TRBD1 (6 bases). This CDR3 spans 14 amino acids. Looked up from germline, CDR1 is SGHRS and CDR2 is YFSETQ. Trimming took 3 bases from V and 2 from J, leaving 9 bases between them. In DNA, the CDR3 is TGCGCCAGCAGCTCTTCAGGGGGCAATCAGCCCCAGCATTTT. Translating gives CASSSSGGNQPQHF.

This chain uses TRBV14 with TRBJ2-3, with D possibly TRBD1 on 5 matching bases. CDR3 length: 16 amino acids. Germline V gene lookup returns CDR1 SGHDN and CDR2 FVKESK. Trimming removed 0 bases from V and 0 bases from J, with 10 bases in between. The CDR3 here is CASSQERGWSTDTQYF. CDR3 nucleotides: TGTGCCAGCAGCCAAGAAAGGGGCTGGAGCACAGATACGCAGTATTTT.

V is TRBV6-1 and J is TRBJ2-5, with TRBD1 matching 7 bases. CDR3 length: 16 amino acids. J lost 0 bases, V lost 1 base, and 5 bases had no gene match. Germline CDR1 is MNHNS and CDR2 is SASEGT. The CDR3 coding sequence is TGTGCCAGCAGTGAAGAGACAGGGACGTACCAAGAGACCCAGTACTTC. This encodes CASSEETGTYQETQYF.

This chain connects TRBV5-8 to TRBJ1-3; D call uncertain. The CDR3 sequence is 16 residues long. In germline, CDR1 is SGHTS, CDR2 YDEGEE. With 0 bases removed from V and 0 bases from J, the gap between germline ends came to 10 bases. This chain's CDR3 is CASSLAQPFSGNTIYF. CDR3 DNA: TGTGCCAGCAGCTTGGCACAGCCATTCTCTGGAAACACCATATATTTT.

This clone was seen a handful of times. V and J are TRBV18 and TRBJ2-6, with unresolved D. This CDR3 has 15 residues. Trimming shortened V by 0 bases and J by 4 bases, and 7 bases separated the two germline ends. In germline, CDR1 is KGHSH, CDR2 LQKENI. As DNA, the CDR3 is TGTGCCAGCTCACCACCGACGTCAGGGGCCAACGTCCTGACTTTC. It encodes CASSPPTSGANVLTF.

The J gene is TRBJ1-5, the V gene TRBV7-9; D ambiguous. The V gene's germline CDR1 is SEHNR and CDR2 FQNEAQ (reference sequence). The CDR3 runs 14 residues. V lost 5 bases, J lost 6 bases, and 14 bases lay in between. The CDR3 DNA reads as TGTGCCAGCAGCCCCTTGGGAGAGGCTCAGCCCCAGCATTTT. It specifies CASSPLGEAQPQHF. The whole variable domain, filled in from reference TRBV7-9 and TRBJ1-5, reads DTGVSQNPRHKITKRGQNVTFRCDPISEHNRLYWYRQTLGQGPEFLTYFQNEAQLEKSRLLSDRFSAERPKGSFSTLEIQRTEQGDSAMYLCASSPLGEAQPQHFGDGTRLSIL.